Each of the 24 T cell receptor beta chains below was sequenced from the same sample in a study of blood T cell repertoires in COVID-19 (dated by TCRdb to about 2020). The library was built by means of the immunoSEQ multiplex PCR assay. TCRdb obtained this table from immuneACCESS and retained in-frame rearrangements with V and J assigned. These tables miss some clones; where compared with another copy, unresolved V genes account for less than half of the shortfall, and the remainder is unexplained. A total of about 170,000 clones appear in this sample, 75% to 90% of them only once. Roughly 0.82% of the sample rests with the top ten. Sequenced sample: PBMCs or T cells enriched from blood (not recorded which). Source of these receptors: a woman younger than 30 who had recovered from COVID-19.

This sequence joins TRBV7-9 and TRBJ1-1, with D tentatively TRBD1 (6 bases). CDR3 size: 14 residues. Trimming stripped 5 bases from V and 1 base from J, with 11 bases between. Per germline, CDR1 SEHNR and CDR2 FQNEAQ (reference sequence). In DNA form, the CDR3 reads TGTGCCAGCAGCGCAGGGACATCGAACACTGAAGCTTTCTTT. Its translation is CASSAGTSNTEAFF.

The J gene is TRBJ2-5, the V gene TRBV28, with 10 bases lining up with TRBD2. The length of the CDR3 is 16 residues. The J segment lost 6 bases and the V segment lost 6 bases, leaving 13 bases of the junction unmatched. CDR1 MDHEN and CDR2 SYDVKM come from the germline V gene. The CDR3 sequence is CASSRRQLAGPKTQYF. The CDR3 DNA reads TGTGCCAGCAGCCGTAGACAACTAGCGGGACCAAAGACCCAGTACTTC.

CDR3 in amino acids: CASSPPGGGASGNTIYF. CDR3 coding DNA: TGTGCCAGCAGCCCCCCCGGAGGGGGGGCGAGCGGAAACACCATATATTTT. This chain links TRBV3-1 (or the pseudogene TRBV3-2) with TRBJ1-3; a weak D match, TRBD1 (6 bases). CDR3 length: 17 residues. Germline V lookup: CDR1 LGHDT, CDR2 YNNKEL (reference sequence). Trimming left V 4 bases short and J 4 bases short, with 20 bases between.

This chain uses TRBV28 with TRBJ1-2; 11 bases are shared with TRBD1. The germline CDR1 and CDR2 sequences are MDHEN and SYDVKM. V lost 8 bases and J lost 4; bases outside the gene matches: 6. This CDR3 has 14 amino acids. The chain's CDR3 is CASWTGGAGYGYTF. CDR3 coding DNA: TGTGCCAGCTGGACAGGGGGCGCCGGCTATGGCTACACCTTC.

The chain has TRBV5-1 and TRBJ2-7, with TRBD1 matching 8 bases. Trimming cost V 4 bases and J 5 bases; bases outside gene matches: 5. The CDR3 sequence is 13 residues long. Germline V gives CDR1 SGHRS, CDR2 YFSETQ. This CDR3 is CASSPDRVHEQYF. The DNA for the CDR3 is TGCGCCAGCAGCCCGGACAGGGTGCACGAGCAGTACTTC.

The rearrangement uses TRBV6-1 and TRBJ2-3, with 11 bases aligning to TRBD2. Germline trimming cut 3 bases from V and 4 bases from J; bases unmatched to any gene: 3. Germline V gene sequence: CDR1 MNHNS, CDR2 SASEGT. The CDR3 consists of 15 residues. In nucleotides, the CDR3 is TGTGCCAGCAGTGACACTAGCGGGAGTTCAGATACGCAGTATTTT. Protein product: CASSDTSGSSDTQYF.

Written as DNA, the CDR3 is TGTGCCAGCATCAGTGTACAGAACACTGAAGCTTTCTTT. Amino acids: CASISVQNTEAFF. The genes are TRBV2 and TRBJ1-1; D is ambiguous. There are 13 residues in the CDR3. Trimming pared 7 bases from V and 1 base from J, leaving 10 bases between. CDR1 is SNHLY and CDR2 is FYNNEI in the germline V gene. Looking up the rest from reference TRBV2 and TRBJ1-1 gives the full variable domain: EPEVTQTPSHQVTQMGQEVILRCVPISNHLYFYWYRQILGQKVEFLVSFYNNEISEKSEIFDDQFSVERPDGSNFTLKIRSTKLEDSAMYFCASISVQNTEAFFGQGTRLTVV.

This clone was counted between two and nine times. The chain couples TRBV7-2 to TRBJ2-7; unclear D gene. This CDR3 is 15 amino acids long. The germline gives CDR1 SGHTA, CDR2 FQGNSA. The V end was cut by 0 bases, the J end by 6 bases, with 15 bases between. This chain's CDR3 is CASSLAWRALAEQYF. The CDR3 DNA reads as TGTGCCAGCAGCTTAGCGTGGCGAGCCTTAGCCGAGCAGTACTTC.

The CDR3 is CASSLSRTGGTDEQFF. In DNA, the CDR3 is TGTGCCAGCAGCTTATCACGGACAGGGGGTACGGATGAGCAGTTCTTC. The chain recombines TRBV7-3 with TRBJ2-1; TRBD1 agrees at 10 bases. The CDR3 contains 16 residues. Germline V gene data show CDR1 as SGHTA and CDR2 as FQGTGA. V gave up 2 bases and J gave up 8 bases; unmatched junction bases: 9.

V usage is TRBV29-1 and J usage is TRBJ1-4; D is unresolved. Trimming took 7 bases from V and 4 from J, leaving 10 bases between them. Germline-derived CDR1 and CDR2 are SQVTM and ANQGSEA. This CDR3 region has 12 residues. CDR3 DNA: TGCAGCGCCGGCCCATTTAATGAAAAACTGTTTTTT. It translates to CSAGPFNEKLFF. Filled out from reference TRBV29-1 and TRBJ1-4, the complete variable domain reads SAVISQKPSRDICQRGTSLTIQCQVDSQVTMMFWYRQQPGQSLTLIATANQGSEATYESGFVIDKFPISRPNLTFSTLTVSNMSPEDSSIYLCSAGPFNEKLFFGSGTQLSVL.

The chain uses TRBV28 and TRBJ1-1; D remains ambiguous. The CDR3 runs 15 residues. Germline V gene lookup returns CDR1 MDHEN and CDR2 SYDVKM. V lost 3 bases and J lost 2, with 13 bases in between. The CDR3, as DNA: TGTGCCAGCAGTTTCGGGAAAGACGGTAACACTGAAGCTTTCTTT. Amino acids: CASSFGKDGNTEAFF.

The chain is built from TRBV28 and TRBJ2-3, with TRBD2 identical over 12 bases. This CDR3 spans 20 amino acids. V dropped 3 bases and J dropped 1; count of bases not matched to a gene: 14. Germline V gene sequence: CDR1 MDHEN, CDR2 SYDVKM. The CDR3 reads CASSFPLRLAGVSGTDTQYF. The CDR3 nucleotides read TGTGCCAGCAGTTTCCCCCTTAGACTAGCGGGAGTTTCGGGCACAGATACGCAGTATTTT.

The gene calls are TRBV6-1 and TRBJ2-3; possibly TRBD2 for D (5 bases). The CDR3 length is 16 residues. Trimming removed 2 bases from V and 1 base from J, with 13 bases in between. CDR1 and CDR2 (germline): MNHNS, SASEGT. The CDR3 sequence is CASSESAGGGTDTQYF. Here the CDR3 DNA reads TGTGCCAGCAGTGAATCTGCGGGCGGAGGCACAGATACGCAGTATTTT.

This clone appeared a few times. This chain joins TRBV5-1 and TRBJ1-3; D not certain. The germline gives CDR1 SGHRS, CDR2 YFSETQ. The CDR3 is 18 amino acids. V shed 0 bases and J shed 4 bases, with 20 bases lying between them. The CDR3 spells CASSLVVLGVSTGNTIYF. For the CDR3, the DNA is TGCGCCAGCAGCTTGGTAGTCCTCGGGGTCAGCACAGGAAACACCATATATTTT.

The chain links TRBV19 to TRBJ1-6, with TRBD1 as a possible D gene (5 bases). V was shortened by 7 bases and J by 4 bases, with 17 bases between the two germline ends. This CDR3 has 16 amino acids. Per germline, CDR1 LNHDA and CDR2 SQIVND (reference sequence). The CDR3 DNA reads as TGTGCCAGTATCCAAGCGGGCGGACATTATAATTCACCCCTCCACTTT. Its protein is CASIQAGGHYNSPLHF.

The chain has TRBV6-1 and TRBJ2-5; 8 bases match TRBD1. V shed 4 bases, J shed 5 bases, and the junction held 12 bases outside the gene matches. Germline assignment: CDR1 MNHNS and CDR2 SASEGT. This CDR3 has 16 amino acids. CDR3: CASSVDRGGVGETQYF. The CDR3 nucleotides are TGTGCCAGCAGTGTTGACAGGGGAGGTGTGGGGGAGACCCAGTACTTC.

This sequence joins TRBV3-1 (or the pseudogene TRBV3-2) and TRBJ2-5, with D possibly matching TRBD2 (6 bases). CDR1 is LGHDT and CDR2 is YNNKEL in the germline V gene (reference sequence). V lost 4 bases and J lost 1, with 16 bases in between. The CDR3 sequence is 16 residues long. The CDR3 DNA follows: TGTGCCAGCAGCCTTTCCCTCGCGGGGCCCCAAGAGACCCAGTACTTC. Translation: CASSLSLAGPQETQYF.

The CDR3 is CASSGQGWETQYF. In DNA form, the CDR3 reads TGTGCCAGCAGCGGACAGGGCTGGGAGACCCAGTACTTC. This rearrangement joins TRBV9 to TRBJ2-5; 7 nucleotides match TRBD1. The germline CDR1 and CDR2 sequences are SGDLS and YYNGEE. The CDR3 loop spans 13 amino acids. V trimming: 3 bases; J trimming: 5 bases; junction bases outside the gene matches: 4.

This clone came up a few times. The chain carries TRBV2 and TRBJ2-5; 9 bases are shared with TRBD2. The CDR3 has 15 residues. Germline V gene lookup returns CDR1 SNHLY and CDR2 FYNNEI. With V trimmed by 4 bases and J by 2 bases, 5 bases remained unmatched. CDR3 sequence (DNA): TGTGCCAGCAGTGCTTCTAGCGGGGTTCAAGAGACCCAGTACTTC. Translated, it gives CASSASSGVQETQYF.

This clone was counted once. The rearrangement joins TRBV10-3 to TRBJ2-2; 7 bases map to TRBD1. The CDR3 is 16 amino acids. CDR1 is ENHRY and CDR2 is SYGVKD in the germline V gene. Germline trimming cut 2 bases from V and 7 bases from J; bases unmatched to any gene: 10. As DNA, the CDR3 is TGTGCCATCAGTGAGAGTGTGGGACAGAAAAACGGGGAGCTGTTTTTT. This translates into CAISESVGQKNGELFF.

The genes are TRBV10-3 and TRBJ1-1; D is perhaps TRBD1 (6 bases). The CDR3 sequence is 13 residues long. Germline values: CDR1 ENHRY, CDR2 SYGVKD. Between the trimmed V and J ends, which lost 10 bases and 5 bases, there was a span of 17 bases. The CDR3 reads CATTGRGETEAFF. CDR3 nucleotide sequence: TGTGCCACTACAGGGAGAGGGGAAACTGAAGCTTTCTTT.

This clone was seen a few times. The gene calls are TRBV13 and TRBJ2-2, with D maybe TRBD1 (6 bases). The CDR3 has 16 amino acids. CDR1 is PRHDT, CDR2 FYEKMQ, per germline (reference sequence). Trimming removed 2 bases from V and 7 bases from J, with 17 bases in between. The CDR3 sequence is CASSLSLQQGIGELFF. DNA for the CDR3: TGTGCCAGCAGCTTAAGCCTCCAACAGGGAATCGGGGAGCTGTTTTTT.

The chain uses TRBV6-2 or TRBV6-3 and TRBJ1-1; tentatively, D is TRBD1 (6 bases). Trimming cost V 4 bases and J 3 bases, with 12 bases left between them. The germline CDR1 and CDR2 sequences are MNHEY and SVGEGT. The length of the CDR3 is 14 residues. CDR3 coding DNA: TGTGCCAGCAGTTCCCGGGGGGCGGACACTGAAGCTTTCTTT. It is translated as CASSSRGADTEAFF.

This chain joins TRBV29-1 and TRBJ2-7; 11 nucleotides align to TRBD2. Looked up from germline, CDR1 is SQVTM and CDR2 is ANQGSEA. With 7 bases clipped from V and 2 bases from J, the junction kept 7 bases outside the gene matches. The CDR3 has 14 amino acids. Here the CDR3 DNA reads TGCAGCGCCAAACTAGCGGGAGCCCCCTACGAGCAGTACTTC. Translating gives CSAKLAGAPYEQYF.